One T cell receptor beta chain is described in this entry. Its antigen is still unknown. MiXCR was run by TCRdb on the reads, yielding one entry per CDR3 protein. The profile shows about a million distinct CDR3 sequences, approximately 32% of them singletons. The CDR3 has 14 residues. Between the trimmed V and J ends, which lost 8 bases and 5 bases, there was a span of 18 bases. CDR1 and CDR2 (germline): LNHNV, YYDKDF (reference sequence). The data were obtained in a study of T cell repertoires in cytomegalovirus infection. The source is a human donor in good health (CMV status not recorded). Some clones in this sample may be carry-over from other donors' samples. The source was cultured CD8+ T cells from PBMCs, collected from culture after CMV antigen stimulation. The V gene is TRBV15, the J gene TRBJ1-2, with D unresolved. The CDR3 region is CATAVGPSSYGYTF. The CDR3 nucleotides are TGTGCCACCGCAGTTGGTCCCTCATCTTATGGCTACACCTTC.